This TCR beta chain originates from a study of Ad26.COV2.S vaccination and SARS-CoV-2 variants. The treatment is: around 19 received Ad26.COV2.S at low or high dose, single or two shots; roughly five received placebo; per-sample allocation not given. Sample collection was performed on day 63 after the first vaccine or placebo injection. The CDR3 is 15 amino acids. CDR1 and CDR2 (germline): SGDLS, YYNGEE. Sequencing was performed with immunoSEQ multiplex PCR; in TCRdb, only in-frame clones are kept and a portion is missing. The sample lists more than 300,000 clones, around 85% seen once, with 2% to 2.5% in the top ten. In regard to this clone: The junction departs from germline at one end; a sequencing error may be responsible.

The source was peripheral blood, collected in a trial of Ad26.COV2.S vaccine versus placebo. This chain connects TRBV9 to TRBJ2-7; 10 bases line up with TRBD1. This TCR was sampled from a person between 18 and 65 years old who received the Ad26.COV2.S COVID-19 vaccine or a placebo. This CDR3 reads CASSVGQGGWDEQYF. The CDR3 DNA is TGTGCCAGCAGTGTAGGACAGGGGGGTTGGGACGAGCAGTACTTC.